This is a list of T cell receptor beta chains from one sample in a study of cytomegalovirus exposure and HLA in healthy donors. Repertoires were generated with immunoSEQ multiplex PCR, while TCRdb's copy carries only in-frame clones and drops some. The sample has roughly 87,000 clones; less than 85% are singletons. Source material: PBMCs. Receptors were obtained from a man in his sixties in good health and CMV-seronegative. The CDR3 runs from the conserved cysteine through the conserved F or W. The order of the fields is V gene, clone size, CDR3 length, J gene, D gene, CDR3 protein, CDR3 DNA. A D gene is named only where the DNA matches it firmly. Clone size appears in some rows only: once, few, many, or a class for an expanded clone.

v_gene: TRBV6-1
abundance: once
len: 10
j_gene: TRBJ2-7
d_gene: NA
CDR3aa: CASSLYEQYF
CDR3nt: TGTGCCAGCAGCCTCTACGAGCAGTACTTC

v_gene: TRBV30
abundance: few
len: 13
j_gene: TRBJ1-1
d_gene: TRBD1
CDR3aa: CAWSRGSNTEAFF
CDR3nt: TGTGCCTGGAGCAGGGGGTCGAACACTGAAGCTTTCTTT

v_gene: TRBV9
abundance: NA
len: 15
j_gene: TRBJ2-2
d_gene: TRBD2
CDR3aa: CASSVTASGADALFF
CDR3nt: TGTGCCAGCAGCGTGACCGCTAGCGGGGCGGATGCCCTGTTTTTT

v_gene: TRBV14
abundance: NA
len: 16
j_gene: TRBJ1-6
d_gene: NA
CDR3aa: CASSQDRGVVGSPLHF
CDR3nt: TGTGCCAGCAGCCAAGATCGGGGGGTGGTTGGATCACCCCTCCACTTT

v_gene: TRBV6-5
abundance: NA
len: 13
j_gene: TRBJ2-1
d_gene: NA
CDR3aa: CASRRPSGNEQFF
CDR3nt: TGTGCCAGCCGACGGCCGTCAGGCAATGAGCAGTTCTTC

v_gene: TRBV5-4
abundance: NA
len: 14
j_gene: TRBJ2-3
d_gene: NA
CDR3aa: CASSLAPSADTQYF
CDR3nt: TGTGCCAGCAGCTTGGCCCCTAGCGCAGATACGCAGTATTTT

v_gene: TRBV19
abundance: NA
len: 16
j_gene: TRBJ2-5
d_gene: NA
CDR3aa: CASSIIAGQGGETQYF
CDR3nt: TGTGCCAGTAGTATAATAGCGGGACAGGGTGGAGAGACCCAGTACTTC

v_gene: TRBV10-2
abundance: NA
len: 11
j_gene: TRBJ2-7
d_gene: NA
CDR3aa: CASRKGGEQYF
CDR3nt: TGCGCCAGCAGGAAGGGGGGGGAGCAGTACTTC

v_gene: TRBV9
abundance: NA
len: 13
j_gene: TRBJ1-1
d_gene: NA
CDR3aa: CASSVAGGSEAFF
CDR3nt: TGTGCCAGCAGCGTAGCTGGAGGGAGTGAAGCTTTCTTT

v_gene: TRBV21-1
abundance: NA
len: 13
j_gene: TRBJ2-7
d_gene: NA
CDR3aa: CASNHRYSYEQYF
CDR3nt: TGTGCCAGCAATCACCGCTATTCCTACGAGCAGTACTTC

v_gene: TRBV30
abundance: NA
len: 14
j_gene: TRBJ1-4
d_gene: TRBD1
CDR3aa: CAWSRQGYNEKLFF
CDR3nt: TGTGCCTGGAGCAGACAGGGATATAATGAAAAACTGTTTTTT

v_gene: TRBV11-2
abundance: NA
len: 13
j_gene: TRBJ2-1
d_gene: TRBD2
CDR3aa: CASSWGGGNEQFF
CDR3nt: TGTGCCAGCAGCTGGGGCGGGGGAAACGAGCAGTTCTTC

v_gene: TRBV11-2
abundance: NA
len: 14
j_gene: TRBJ2-7
d_gene: TRBD1
CDR3aa: CASSWDRGLKEQYF
CDR3nt: TGTGCCAGCAGCTGGGACAGGGGGCTGAAGGAGCAGTACTTC

v_gene: TRBV5-8
abundance: NA
len: 14
j_gene: TRBJ2-3
d_gene: NA
CDR3aa: CASSLALATDTQYF
CDR3nt: TGTGCCAGCAGCTTGGCCCTAGCCACAGATACGCAGTATTTT

v_gene: TRBV28
abundance: NA
len: 16
j_gene: TRBJ2-7
d_gene: TRBD1
CDR3aa: CASSPRAGTVSYEQYF
CDR3nt: TGTGCCAGCAGTCCGAGAGCCGGGACAGTTTCCTACGAGCAGTACTTC

v_gene: TRBV9
abundance: once
len: 13
j_gene: TRBJ1-5
d_gene: TRBD1
CDR3aa: CASSDTGGQPQHF
CDR3nt: TGTGCCAGCAGCGACACAGGGGGTCAGCCCCAGCATTTT

v_gene: TRBV4-1
abundance: NA
len: 16
j_gene: TRBJ2-3
d_gene: NA
CDR3aa: CASSALTVAITDTQYF
CDR3nt: TGCGCCAGCAGCGCGCTGACAGTTGCTATCACAGATACGCAGTATTTT

v_gene: TRBV12-5
abundance: NA
len: 16
j_gene: TRBJ2-7
d_gene: TRBD1
CDR3aa: CASGLTPTGGYYEQYF
CDR3nt: TGTGCTAGTGGTTTGACACCGACAGGGGGTTACTACGAGCAGTACTTC

v_gene: TRBV7-9
abundance: NA
len: 15
j_gene: TRBJ1-2
d_gene: TRBD1
CDR3aa: CSSSPLPGQGWGYTF
CDR3nt: TGTTCCAGCAGCCCCCTTCCCGGACAGGGCTGGGGCTACACCTTC

v_gene: TRBV19
abundance: NA
len: 16
j_gene: TRBJ2-3
d_gene: TRBD1
CDR3aa: CASSGRDRDFTDTQYF
CDR3nt: TGTGCCAGTAGTGGCCGGGACAGGGACTTCACAGATACGCAGTATTTT

v_gene: TRBV21-1
abundance: NA
len: 14
j_gene: TRBJ2-1
d_gene: NA
CDR3aa: CASSSGGPYNEQFF
CDR3nt: TGTGCCAGCAGCTCGGGGGGCCCTTACAATGAGCAGTTCTTC

v_gene: TRBV27
abundance: NA
len: 14
j_gene: TRBJ2-7
d_gene: TRBD1
CDR3aa: CATTDRSSSYEQYF
CDR3nt: TGTGCCACTACGGACAGGTCCAGCTCCTACGAGCAGTACTTC

v_gene: TRBV7-2
abundance: NA
len: 13
j_gene: TRBJ1-4
d_gene: NA
CDR3aa: CASRRGADEKLFF
CDR3nt: TGTGCCAGCCGTCGGGGGGCGGATGAAAAACTGTTTTTT

v_gene: TRBV6-5
abundance: NA
len: 12
j_gene: TRBJ2-1
d_gene: NA
CDR3aa: CASSYSGDEQFF
CDR3nt: TGTGCCAGCAGTTACTCAGGGGATGAGCAGTTCTTC

v_gene: TRBV9
abundance: NA
len: 13
j_gene: TRBJ1-5
d_gene: NA
CDR3aa: CASSVDREQPQHF
CDR3nt: TGTGCCAGCAGCGTAGACAGGGAACAGCCCCAGCATTTT

v_gene: TRBV19
abundance: NA
len: 18
j_gene: TRBJ2-2
d_gene: NA
CDR3aa: CASTLYPDSLLNTGELFF
CDR3nt: TGTGCCAGTACCCTCTACCCGGACAGTCTCTTGAACACCGGGGAGCTGTTTTTT

v_gene: TRBV19
abundance: NA
len: 15
j_gene: TRBJ2-1
d_gene: TRBD2
CDR3aa: CASNPSGGNYNEQFF
CDR3nt: TGTGCCAGTAACCCGAGCGGGGGAAACTACAATGAGCAGTTCTTC

v_gene: TRBV19
abundance: NA
len: 15
j_gene: TRBJ1-5
d_gene: TRBD1
CDR3aa: CASSLRTGEGQPQHF
CDR3nt: TGTGCCAGTAGTCTCCGGACAGGGGAAGGCCAGCCCCAGCATTTT

v_gene: TRBV21-1
abundance: NA
len: 17
j_gene: TRBJ1-5
d_gene: NA
CDR3aa: CASRKREGDRGSQPQHF
CDR3nt: TGTGCCAGCAGAAAAAGAGAGGGCGACAGGGGGAGTCAGCCCCAGCATTTT

v_gene: TRBV6-1
abundance: NA
len: 13
j_gene: TRBJ1-3
d_gene: NA
CDR3aa: CASTSSSGNTIYF
CDR3nt: TGTGCCAGCACGTCCAGTTCTGGAAACACCATATATTTT

v_gene: TRBV9
abundance: NA
len: 15
j_gene: TRBJ2-1
d_gene: TRBD2
CDR3aa: CASSVVRGGACEQFF
CDR3nt: TGTGCCAGCAGCGTAGTGCGGGGGGGGGCGTGCGAGCAGTTCTTC

v_gene: TRBV6-5
abundance: once
len: 12
j_gene: TRBJ1-6
d_gene: NA
CDR3aa: CASRSGISPLHF
CDR3nt: TGTGCCAGCCGATCGGGGATCTCACCCCTCCACTTT

v_gene: TRBV6-5
abundance: NA
len: 14
j_gene: TRBJ2-3
d_gene: NA
CDR3aa: CASSAQLSTDTQYF
CDR3nt: TGTGCCAGCAGTGCCCAGTTGAGCACAGATACGCAGTATTTT

v_gene: TRBV7-9
abundance: NA
len: 14
j_gene: TRBJ2-2
d_gene: NA
CDR3aa: CASSFGFTTGELFF
CDR3nt: TGTGCCAGCAGCTTCGGGTTTACCACCGGGGAGCTGTTTTTT

v_gene: TRBV4-2
abundance: NA
len: 13
j_gene: TRBJ1-3
d_gene: NA
CDR3aa: CASSLGGGNTIYF
CDR3nt: TGTGCCAGCAGCCTCGGAGGTGGAAACACCATATATTTT

v_gene: TRBV6-1
abundance: NA
len: 14
j_gene: TRBJ2-7
d_gene: TRBD2
CDR3aa: CASSPGLADYEQYF
CDR3nt: TGTGCCAGCAGTCCGGGACTAGCGGACTACGAGCAGTACTTC

v_gene: TRBV7-3
abundance: NA
len: 15
j_gene: TRBJ2-7
d_gene: TRBD1
CDR3aa: CASSFGQAPAYEQYF
CDR3nt: TGTGCCAGCAGCTTCGGACAGGCCCCGGCCTACGAGCAGTACTTC

v_gene: TRBV27
abundance: NA
len: 15
j_gene: TRBJ1-2
d_gene: TRBD1
CDR3aa: CASSPNPQGPYGYTF
CDR3nt: TGTGCCAGCAGTCCTAACCCACAGGGGCCGTATGGCTACACCTTC

v_gene: TRBV6-1
abundance: few
len: 12
j_gene: TRBJ1-5
d_gene: NA
CDR3aa: CASSDPNQPQHF
CDR3nt: TGTGCCAGCAGTGACCCGAATCAGCCCCAGCATTTT

v_gene: TRBV14
abundance: once
len: 17
j_gene: TRBJ2-7
d_gene: TRBD2
CDR3aa: CASSQKRGGVPPYEQYF
CDR3nt: TGTGCCAGCAGCCAAAAGCGGGGGGGCGTCCCCCCCTACGAGCAGTACTTC

v_gene: TRBV10-3
abundance: NA
len: 13
j_gene: TRBJ2-7
d_gene: TRBD1
CDR3aa: CAISRGTAYEQYF
CDR3nt: TGTGCCATCTCCAGGGGGACCGCCTACGAGCAGTACTTC

v_gene: TRBV25-1
abundance: NA
len: 16
j_gene: TRBJ2-1
d_gene: TRBD2
CDR3aa: CASSEPKRGGYNEQFF
CDR3nt: TGTGCCAGCAGTGAGCCGAAGCGGGGGGGTTACAATGAGCAGTTCTTC

v_gene: TRBV6-4
abundance: NA
len: 14
j_gene: TRBJ2-1
d_gene: TRBD2
CDR3aa: CASSSGGDYNEQFF
CDR3nt: TGTGCCAGCAGCAGCGGGGGGGACTACAATGAGCAGTTCTTC